The source of this T cell receptor beta chain is a study of blood T cell repertoires in COVID-19. Across the study: Samples representing acute and convalescent COVID-19 were sourced from the United States, Italy and Spain. From T cells, B-cell-depleted T cells, or PBMCs came the material, which was cDNA or gDNA.

The V gene end was trimmed by 6 bases and the J gene end by 7 bases; junction bases not matched to a gene: 4. Germline values: CDR1 SQVTM, CDR2 ANQGSEA. The CDR3 has 11 residues. In the authors' workflow: The assay estimated nucleated cells by amplifying reference gene primers. Method: immunoSEQ multiplex PCR; TCRdb's copy keeps in-frame clones and lacks some. The V and J calls and the clone size are those of that table, but D and trimming were determined from the DNA. The data hold about 670,000 clones, with about 90% observed a single time. This sequence was found in a woman between 18 and 30 years old with acute or convalescent COVID-19. The chain joins TRBV29-1 to TRBJ1-2; 8 bases align to TRBD1. The sequenced sample was peripheral blood. CDR3 DNA sequence: TGCAGCGTCCGGACAGGGACTGGCTACACCTTC. Translation: CSVRTGTGYTF.